What follows are 5 T cell receptor beta chains derived from one specimen sequenced in a study of CD8 T cells in Susac syndrome. Roughly 0.45 to 1 ug RNA was reverse transcribed with random hexamers. TCRdb reanalysed the immunoSEQ multiplex PCR reads using MiXCR and keeps one entry per CDR3 protein. Here the sample spans about 200,000 distinct CDR3 sequences, nearly 95% being singletons. Input material: CD4+ T cells from PBMCs. These receptors were obtained from a human donor with multiple sclerosis.

In this sample, this clonotype turned up once. The J gene is TRBJ1-1, the V gene TRBV7-3; D is undetermined. The CDR3 is made up of 14 amino acids. Trimming left V 5 bases short and J 1 base short, with 11 bases between. Germline V gene lookup returns CDR1 SGHTA and CDR2 FQGTGA. The CDR3 protein is CASSKDSSNTEAFF. For the CDR3, the DNA is TGTGCCAGCAGCAAGGACTCCTCGAACACTGAAGCTTTCTTT.

The chain employs TRBV30 and TRBJ2-1; D is perhaps TRBD2 (5 bases). This CDR3 is 15 amino acids long. Germline-derived CDR1 and CDR2 are GTSNPN and SVGIG (reference sequence). Trimming cost V 5 bases and J 0 bases, with 14 bases left between them. The CDR3 nucleotides read TGTGCCTGGGCGTACGGGAAGAGCTCCTACAATGAGCAGTTCTTC. Translation gives CAWAYGKSSYNEQFF.

The V gene is TRBV12-3 or TRBV12-4, the J gene TRBJ2-1; 10 bases are a match to TRBD1. V shed 5 bases and J 7 bases; nucleotides not matched to a gene: 5. The CDR3 covers 14 residues. The CDR3, as DNA: TGTGCCAGCAGTACCCGGACAGGGGGGAATGAGCAGTTCTTC. Translation gives CASSTRTGGNEQFF.

CDR3 loop: CASSATALPPNNEQFF. The CDR3 DNA reads TGTGCCAGCAGTGCCACAGCGCTCCCCCCTAACAATGAGCAGTTCTTC. The V and J genes are TRBV6-1 and TRBJ2-1; no definite D call. Trimming shortened V by 4 bases and J by 5 bases, and 18 bases separated the two germline ends. Germline V lookup: CDR1 MNHNS, CDR2 SASEGT. The CDR3 is 16 residues long.

V is TRBV5-1 and J is TRBJ2-7; D is unclear. Trimming left V 4 bases short and J 3 bases short, with 23 bases between. The CDR3 sequence is 17 residues long. Germline assignment: CDR1 SGHRS and CDR2 YFSETQ. As DNA, the CDR3 is TGCGCCAGCAGCCTTTATTCCTCTCAGGATCCAGACTACGAGCAGTACTTC. Translation gives CASSLYSSQDPDYEQYF.